This T cell receptor beta chain originates from a study of shared clonotypes between healthy human individuals. Here immunoSEQ multiplex PCR was the method, and the copy in TCRdb shows in-frame clones only, minus some. The profile shows 1.5 million to 2.5 million clones, around 96% of them singletons. CD45RO-negative cells were positively selected for CCR7, leaving out terminally differentiated effector memory CD45RA+ cells. V was cut by 4 bases and J by 2 bases, with 23 bases left in between. Per germline, CDR1 SGHDN and CDR2 FVKESK. The CDR3 runs to 18 residues. The chain employs TRBV14 and TRBJ1-1, with D tentatively TRBD1 (5 bases). The sample taken for sequencing was naive CD8+ T cells sorted from blood. The TCR sequence derives from a man between 18 and 35 years old in good health. Written as DNA, the CDR3 is TGTGCCAGCAGCCTTAGTGGGGCCAGGGAGACAGTAAACACTGAAGCTTTCTTT. Translation: CASSLSGARETVNTEAFF.